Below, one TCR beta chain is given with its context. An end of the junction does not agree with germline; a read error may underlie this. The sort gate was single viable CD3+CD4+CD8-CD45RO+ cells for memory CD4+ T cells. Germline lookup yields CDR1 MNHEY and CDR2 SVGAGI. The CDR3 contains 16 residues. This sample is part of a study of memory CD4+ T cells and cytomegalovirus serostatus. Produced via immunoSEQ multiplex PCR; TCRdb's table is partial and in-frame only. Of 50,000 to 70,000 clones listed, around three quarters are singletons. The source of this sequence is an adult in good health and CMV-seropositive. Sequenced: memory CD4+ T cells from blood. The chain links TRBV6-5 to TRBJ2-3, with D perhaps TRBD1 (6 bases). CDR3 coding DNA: TGTGCCAGCAGTAACTCCGTAGGCAGGGGTGTAGATACGCAGTATTTT. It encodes CASSNSVGRGVDTQYF.